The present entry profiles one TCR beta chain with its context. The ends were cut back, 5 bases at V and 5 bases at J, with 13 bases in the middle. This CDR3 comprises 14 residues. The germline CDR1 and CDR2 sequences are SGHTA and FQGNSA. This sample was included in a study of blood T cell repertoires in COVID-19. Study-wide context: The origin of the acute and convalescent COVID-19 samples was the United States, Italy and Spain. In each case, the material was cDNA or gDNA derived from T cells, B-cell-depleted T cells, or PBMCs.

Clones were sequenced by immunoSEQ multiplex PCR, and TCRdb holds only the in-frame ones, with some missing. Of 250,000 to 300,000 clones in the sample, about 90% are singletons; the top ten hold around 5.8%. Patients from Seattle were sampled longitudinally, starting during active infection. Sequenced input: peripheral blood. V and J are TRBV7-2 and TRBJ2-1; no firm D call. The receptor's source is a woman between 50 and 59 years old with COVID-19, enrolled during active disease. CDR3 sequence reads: CASSPQVGDNEQFF. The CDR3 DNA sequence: TGTGCCAGCAGCCCCCAGGTGGGCGACAATGAGCAGTTCTTC. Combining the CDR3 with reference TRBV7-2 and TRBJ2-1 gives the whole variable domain GAGVSQSPSNKVTEKGKDVELRCDPISGHTALYWYRQSLGQGLEFLIYFQGNSAPDKSGLPSDRFSAERTGGSVSTLTIQRTQQEDSAVYLCASSPQVGDNEQFFGPGTRLTVL.